A single sample is the source of the 5 T cell receptor beta chains below, sequenced in a study of T cell responses to AZD1222 COVID-19 vaccine. Profiling relied on immunoSEQ multiplex PCR, and the TCRdb table lists in-frame clones only, not all of them. The repertoire holds around 110,000 clones, with 80% to 95% as singletons. This sample comprised peripheral blood, obtained 28 days after the second AZD1222 dose. The origin of the receptors is an adult who received the AZD1222 COVID-19 vaccine.

The chain employs TRBV13 and TRBJ2-5; a possible D gene is TRBD2 (5 bases). Germline V lookup: CDR1 PRHDT, CDR2 FYEKMQ (reference sequence). CDR3 length: 14 amino acids. Trimming removed 4 bases at V and 4 bases at J, with 13 bases between. CDR3 residues: CASSSLASRETQYF. The DNA for the CDR3 is TGTGCCAGCAGCTCTCTAGCTTCCAGAGAGACCCAGTACTTC.

The chain recombines TRBV28 with TRBJ2-1; D gene uncertain. The CDR3 has 13 residues. CDR1 is MDHEN, CDR2 SYDVKM, per germline. V dropped 5 bases and J dropped 7 bases, with 12 bases sitting between them. CDR3 amino acids: CASSPLESNEQFF. In nucleotides, the CDR3 is TGTGCCAGCAGTCCCCTAGAGTCGAATGAGCAGTTCTTC. Complete variable domain (other parts from reference TRBV28 and TRBJ2-1): DVKVTQSSRYLVKRTGEKVFLECVQDMDHENMFWYRQDPGLGLRLIYFSYDVKMKEKGDIPEGYSVSREKKERFSLILESASTNQTSMYLCASSPLESNEQFFGPGTRLTVL.

The V call is TRBV28, the J call TRBJ1-5; TRBD1 matches 10 bases. With V trimmed by 6 bases and J by 1 base, 6 bases remained unmatched. Germline V gene sequence: CDR1 MDHEN, CDR2 SYDVKM. This CDR3 is 16 amino acids long. CDR3 in DNA: TGTGCCAGCAGACCCCCGGGACAGGGGAGCAATCAGCCCCAGCATTTT. Translation gives CASRPPGQGSNQPQHF.

The chain couples TRBV5-4 to TRBJ2-7; no definite D call. Deletions cut 2 bases from V and 0 bases from J, with 6 bases between. From germline, CDR1 is SGHNT and CDR2 YYREEE (reference sequence). The CDR3 extends over 13 amino acids. DNA of the CDR3: TGTGCCAGCAGCTTCAGCAGCTCCTACGAGCAGTACTTC. Its translation is CASSFSSSYEQYF.

The chain is built from TRBV29-1 and TRBJ1-2, with D tentatively TRBD1 (6 bases). The CDR3 is made up of 13 amino acids. Germline loops: CDR1 SQVTM, CDR2 ANQGSEA. V shed 4 bases and J shed 2 bases, with 11 bases lying between them. Here the CDR3 DNA reads TGCAGCGTTGCCGATCAGGGGAACTATGGCTACACCTTC. Translating gives CSVADQGNYGYTF.